These T cell receptor beta chains were read from a single sample in a study of blood T cell repertoires in COVID-19. Profiled with immunoSEQ multiplex PCR; TCRdb holds only in-frame clones, not every one. Among 150,000 to 200,000 clones, around nine tenths were seen once, and the ten largest hold around 5.8%. The sample taken for sequencing was peripheral blood. These receptors were obtained from a man aged 40-49 years with active or convalescent COVID-19. The CDR3 runs from the conserved cysteine through the conserved F or W. D genes are given only for firm matches. Clone size, where shown, is once, few, many, or a class for clones that have expanded.

TGCGCCAGCAGCACGGGACAGGCCGCTAACTATGGCTACACCTTC	CASSTGQAANYGYTF	TRBV5-1	TRBJ1-2	.	TRBD1
TGCGCCAGCAGTGAGAAGCGGGGGGGCCGGTCGGGAAACATTCAGTACTTC	CASSEKRGGRSGNIQYF	TRBV10-2	TRBJ2-4	.	TRBD2
TGTGCCAGCAGCCTTGGGGCCCCAGGAACCTACGAGCAGTACTTC	CASSLGAPGTYEQYF	TRBV11-2	TRBJ2-7	.	.
TGTGCCAGCAGTTCTACAGGGGGCGGGAATGAAAAACTGTTTTTT	CASSSTGGGNEKLFF	TRBV28	TRBJ1-4	.	TRBD1
TGTGCCAGCAGCTCGCCTAGCGGGGGAGGCACAGATACGCAGTATTTT	CASSSPSGGGTDTQYF	TRBV11-2	TRBJ2-3	once	TRBD2
TGTGCCAGCAGCGTAGCCCCCGGGGAAGGGACTGAAGCTTTCTTT	CASSVAPGEGTEAFF	TRBV9	TRBJ1-1	.	.
TGTGCCAGCAGGGGACAGGTCAATTCACCCCTCCACTTT	CASRGQVNSPLHF	TRBV7-9	TRBJ1-6	once	TRBD1
TGTGCCAGCACCTTACAGGGGGCTGGTGGCTACACCTTC	CASTLQGAGGYTF	TRBV28	TRBJ1-2	.	TRBD1
TGTGCCAGCAGCCGGGGACAACTAGCCAAAAACATTCAGTACTTC	CASSRGQLAKNIQYF	TRBV7-6	TRBJ2-4	.	.
TGTGCCAGCAGCAATCCGCGGGAGGGCATCGATGAGCAGTTCTTC	CASSNPREGIDEQFF	TRBV7-9	TRBJ2-1	.	TRBD2
TGTGCCAGTAGCCTCCTGGGACAGGGATTCCACGAGCAGTACTTC	CASSLLGQGFHEQYF	TRBV19	TRBJ2-7	once	TRBD1
TGTGCCAGTTGTGGGACATTGAGTTCACCCCTCCACTTT	CASCGTLSSPLHF	TRBV19	TRBJ1-6	.	.
TGTGCCAGCAGCTCGGGACTAGAGATCTACGAGCAGTACTTC	CASSSGLEIYEQYF	TRBV7-9	TRBJ2-7	.	TRBD2
TGTGCCACCAGTGATTTGCCCGGGACAGGGGGACAAGAGACCCAGTACTTC	CATSDLPGTGGQETQYF	TRBV24-1	TRBJ2-5	.	TRBD1
TGTGCCATCAGTGGGACTAGCGGGGGCAATGAGCAGTTCTTC	CAISGTSGGNEQFF	TRBV10-3	TRBJ2-1	.	TRBD2
TGTGCCAGCACCTTGCAGGGGGTGTACGGCTACACCTTC	CASTLQGVYGYTF	TRBV28	TRBJ1-2	.	TRBD1
TGTGCCAGCAGCTTACCGGGTAATGAAAAACTGTTTTTT	CASSLPGNEKLFF	TRBV7-2	TRBJ1-4	.	.
TGTGCCAGCAGCTTAGAGAGACTAGCGGATTCGTACACAGATACGCAGTATTTT	CASSLERLADSYTDTQYF	TRBV7-9	TRBJ2-3	few	TRBD2
TGTGCCAGCAGCTGGACAGATAGCAATCAGCCCCAGCATTTT	CASSWTDSNQPQHF	TRBV7-9	TRBJ1-5	.	.
TGTGCCAGCAGTGGGGGGGACGGCACCGGGGAGCTGTTTTTT	CASSGGDGTGELFF	TRBV6-4	TRBJ2-2	once	.
TGCGCCAGCAGCTTGGCCACCTCTAGCGGGGGCACACCCTACGAGCAGTACTTC	CASSLATSSGGTPYEQYF	TRBV5-1	TRBJ2-7	few	TRBD2
TGTGCCAGCAGTAACTCCGGGACAGGGTATTACGAGCAGTACTTC	CASSNSGTGYYEQYF	TRBV27	TRBJ2-7	.	TRBD1
TGTGCCAGCAGTAGTGACAGGGGCCCTAATTCACCCCTCCACTTT	CASSSDRGPNSPLHF	TRBV2	TRBJ1-6	.	TRBD1
TGTGCCAGCAGTGAATTGGTTCAGCTGACACCTAACTATGGCTACACCTTC	CASSELVQLTPNYGYTF	TRBV2	TRBJ1-2	.	.
TGTGCCAGCAGACGTGCGGGGGCTGAGGGCTACACCTTC	CASRRAGAEGYTF	TRBV7-9	TRBJ1-2	once	.
TGTGCCAGCAGTTTTTGGACAGGGAGACGCAATCAGCCCCAGCATTTT	CASSFWTGRRNQPQHF	TRBV6-2/TRBV6-3	TRBJ1-5	.	TRBD1
TGTGCCAGCAGCAGCTGGACAGAAAGTAATCAGCCCCAGCATTTT	CASSSWTESNQPQHF	TRBV7-8	TRBJ1-5	.	.
TGTGCCAGTAGTATGGACCCGGACAGGGGGACTCATGGCTACACCTTC	CASSMDPDRGTHGYTF	TRBV19	TRBJ1-2	.	TRBD1
TGTGCCAGCAGTTTAACCGGACAGGGCTACAACTATGGCTACACCTTC	CASSLTGQGYNYGYTF	TRBV27	TRBJ1-2	.	TRBD1
TGCGCCAGCAGCTTGGCTCAAGACATATCCTACAATGAGCAGTTCTTC	CASSLAQDISYNEQFF	TRBV5-1	TRBJ2-1	.	.
TGTGCCAGCAGGGCGGGTGCTGGAAACACCATATATTTT	CASRAGAGNTIYF	TRBV6-5	TRBJ1-3	.	.
TGTGCCAGCTGGACAGGGGGAACTGAAGCTTTCTTT	CASWTGGTEAFF	TRBV28	TRBJ1-1	.	TRBD1
TGTGCCAGCAGCTCAGAGAGGGGGGGGTTCTATAATTCACCCCTCCACTTT	CASSSERGGFYNSPLHF	TRBV7-9	TRBJ1-6	.	.
TGTGCCAGCAGCTCTTTCACCCAGATCGACAATGAGCAGTTCTTC	CASSSFTQIDNEQFF	TRBV5-5	TRBJ2-1	.	.
TGTGCCAGTAGTATCTCGGCTTGGGACAGGGGAATCCAAGAGACCCAGTACTTC	CASSISAWDRGIQETQYF	TRBV19	TRBJ2-5	.	TRBD1
TGTGCCAGCAGTGACAGGACTAGCACAGATACGCAGTATTTT	CASSDRTSTDTQYF	TRBV6-1	TRBJ2-3	.	.
TGTGCCAGCAGCCCCCGGGACAGCAAGAACACTGAAGCTTTCTTT	CASSPRDSKNTEAFF	TRBV7-8	TRBJ1-1	.	TRBD1
TGTGCCAGCAGCTTAATGGGACAGGGGGCAAGAATCGATGAGCAGTTCTTC	CASSLMGQGARIDEQFF	TRBV7-8	TRBJ2-1	.	TRBD1
TGCAGCGTTGGAGGTATGGGCTATCGGACAGGAAACTACGAGCAGTACTTC	CSVGGMGYRTGNYEQYF	TRBV29-1	TRBJ2-7	.	TRBD1
TGTGCCAGCAGCCAAGGAATAGGGGACTATGGCTACACCTTC	CASSQGIGDYGYTF	TRBV4-2	TRBJ1-2	.	.
TGTGCCATCAGTGCGGGACAGGGGACCTACAATGAGCAGTTCTTC	CAISAGQGTYNEQFF	TRBV10-3	TRBJ2-1	.	TRBD1
TGTGCCAGCAGCTTAAGCGGGAGATCCTACAATGAGCAGTTCTTC	CASSLSGRSYNEQFF	TRBV5-8	TRBJ2-1	.	TRBD2
TGTGCCAGCAGTCACCCGGGGGGGCCCCAGTACTTC	CASSHPGGPQYF	TRBV27	TRBJ2-5	.	TRBD2
TGTGCCATCGGGACATGTCGTCAGCCCCAGCATTTT	CAIGTCRQPQHF	TRBV21-1	TRBJ1-5	.	.
TGTGCCAGCATCGGACATTTTGATCAGCCCCAGCATTTT	CASIGHFDQPQHF	TRBV2	TRBJ1-5	.	.
TGTGCCAGCAGCCGATTAGCGGGGGCCGGGGCCAACGTCCTGACTTTC	CASSRLAGAGANVLTF	TRBV7-6	TRBJ2-6	.	TRBD2
TGTGCCAGCAGTTTAGATCAGAATATTAACTATGGCTACACCTTC	CASSLDQNINYGYTF	TRBV28	TRBJ1-2	.	.
TGTGCCAGCAGGTCGACAGGGAACACTGAAGCTTTCTTT	CASRSTGNTEAFF	TRBV6-5	TRBJ1-1	.	.
TGTGCCAGCAGCAAAGGGGGCACTGAGAAAGAGACCCAGTACTTC	CASSKGGTEKETQYF	TRBV6-6	TRBJ2-5	.	TRBD1
TGTGCCAGCTCACCCTACCCGTCCCGGGACAGGGACGAGACCCAGTACTTC	CASSPYPSRDRDETQYF	TRBV18	TRBJ2-5	.	TRBD1
TGTGCCACCAAAACAGGGGACGAGCAGTACTTC	CATKTGDEQYF	TRBV15	TRBJ2-7	.	TRBD1
TGCAGTGCTAGTTTCCCCTCCCTCACAGGGTACGAGCAGTACTTC	CSASFPSLTGYEQYF	TRBV20-1	TRBJ2-7	.	.
TGTGCCAGCAGTTACCCAGATCAGCCCCAGCATTTT	CASSYPDQPQHF	TRBV6-6	TRBJ1-5	.	.
TGTGCCAGCAGTCCCCGGGGGGGGGCCTACGAGCAGTACTTC	CASSPRGGAYEQYF	TRBV6-5	TRBJ2-7	.	TRBD2
TGTGCCAGCAGCCAAGATCGGAGGAGAACCATATATTTT	CASSQDRRRTIYF	TRBV3-1/TRBV3-2	TRBJ1-3	few	.
TGTGCCAGCAGCCGGACCGGGACAGGGGAACAGCCCCAGCATTTT	CASSRTGTGEQPQHF	TRBV7-2	TRBJ1-5	.	TRBD1